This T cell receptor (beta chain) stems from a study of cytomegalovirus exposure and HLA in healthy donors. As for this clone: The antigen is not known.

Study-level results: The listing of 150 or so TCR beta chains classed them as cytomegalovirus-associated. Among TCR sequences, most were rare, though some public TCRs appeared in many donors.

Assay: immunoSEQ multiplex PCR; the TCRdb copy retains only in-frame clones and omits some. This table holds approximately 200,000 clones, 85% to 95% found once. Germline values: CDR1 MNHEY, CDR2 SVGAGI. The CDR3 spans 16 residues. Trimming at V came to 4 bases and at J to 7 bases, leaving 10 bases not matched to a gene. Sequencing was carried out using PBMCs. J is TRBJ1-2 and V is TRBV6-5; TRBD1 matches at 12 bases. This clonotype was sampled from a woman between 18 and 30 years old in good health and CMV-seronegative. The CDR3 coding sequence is TGTGCCAGCAGTTCGGGGACAGGGGGCACGGGGTTTGGCTACACCTTC. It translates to CASSSGTGGTGFGYTF.